Listed below are T cell receptor beta chains from one sample, sequenced in a study of post-analysis software for immune sequencing data. TCRdb processed the PCR reads anew with MiXCR; each CDR3 protein has one entry. The table records hundreds of thousands of distinct CDR3 sequences, roughly 30% of them present only once. The sample consisted of blood. The receptor set was obtained from a girl between 5 and 17 years old with multiple sclerosis. Both conserved end residues are part of each CDR3. The D gene is left open where the match is weak. Size is omitted from some rows. Given values are once, few, many or a class for expanded clones.

v_gene	abundance	d_gene	j_gene	CDR3aa	CDR3nt
TRBV20-1	-	TRBD1	TRBJ1-4	CSARDLRGRGGEKLFF	TGCAGTGCTAGAGATCTCCGTGGCAGGGGGGGGGAAAAACTGTTTTTT
TRBV12-5	-	TRBD1	TRBJ2-1	CASGLGQGYAVSRGNEQFF	TGTGCTAGTGGTTTGGGACAGGGTTACGCGGTCTCTAGGGGAAATGAGCAGTTCTTC
TRBV4-1	-	-	TRBJ2-5	CASSSREGPRETQYF	TGCGCCAGCAGCTCCCGAGAGGGGCCAAGGGAGACCCAGTACTTC
TRBV24-1	once	-	TRBJ2-5	CATSEDAYNEQYF	TGTGCCACCAGTGAGGATGCCTACAATGAGCAGTACTTC
TRBV14	few	-	TRBJ2-1	CASSQGADNEQFF	TGTGCCAGCAGCCAAGGTGCTGATAATGAGCAGTTCTTC
TRBV28	-	-	TRBJ2-3	CASSTWRVRTDTQYF	TGTGCCAGCAGTACATGGCGGGTTCGCACAGATACGCAGTATTTT
TRBV9	-	-	TRBJ1-2	CASSVAAANYDYTF	TGTGCCAGCAGCGTAGCCGCAGCTAACTATGACTACACCTTC
TRBV2	-	TRBD1	TRBJ1-2	CGDRGDYGYTF	TGTGGAGACAGGGGAGACTATGGCTACACCTTC
TRBV28	-	TRBD2	TRBJ2-1	CASIGSSGSLNEQFF	TGTGCCAGCATTGGGTCCAGCGGGAGTCTGAATGAGCAGTTCTTC
TRBV5-1	few	-	TRBJ2-5	CASSLVEGSETQYF	TGCGCCAGCAGCTTGGTTGAGGGGTCGGAGACCCAGTACTTC
TRBV9	few	-	TRBJ1-1	CASSPDRWRTEAFF	TGTGCCAGCAGCCCAGATCGGTGGAGAACTGAAGCTTTCTTT
TRBV20-1	-	-	TRBJ2-1	CSARCWRVVRQFF	TGCAGTGCTAGATGCTGGCGGGTGGTGAGGCAGTTCTTC
TRBV5-1	-	TRBD1	TRBJ2-1	CASSPKTGQGNNEQFF	TGCGCCAGCAGCCCTAAAACGGGACAGGGAAACAATGAGCAGTTCTTC
TRBV29-1	-	TRBD1	TRBJ1-4	CSATGGDGEKLFF	TGCAGCGCAACAGGGGGCGATGGGGAAAAACTGTTTTTT
TRBV9	few	-	TRBJ2-7	CASSVTGISEQYF	TGTGCCAGCAGCGTAACGGGAATTAGCGAGCAGTACTTC
TRBV4-3	-	-	TRBJ2-7	CASSQGAVAASYEQYF	TGCGCCAGCAGCCAAGGTGCGGTAGCGGCCTCCTACGAGCAGTACTTC
TRBV7-2	few	-	TRBJ2-7	CASSPPRVPYEQYF	TGTGCCAGCAGCCCGCCCAGGGTCCCCTACGAGCAGTACTTC
TRBV15	-	-	TRBJ1-5	CATSRVGVGQPQHF	TGTGCCACCAGCAGAGTAGGGGTCGGTCAGCCCCAGCATTTT
TRBV2	once	-	TRBJ2-3	CASSDFPSTQYF	TGTGCCAGCAGTGATTTTCCGTCTACGCAGTATTTT
TRBV5-8	-	-	TRBJ2-6	CASSFVPSGANVLTF	TGTGCCAGCAGCTTCGTGCCTAGTGGGGCCAACGTCCTGACTTTC
TRBV12-3/TRBV12-4	few	TRBD1	TRBJ1-5	CASSLQGAGNQPQHF	TGTGCCAGCAGTTTGCAGGGGGCTGGCAATCAGCCCCAGCATTTT